This T cell receptor (beta chain) was identified in a study of blood T cell repertoires in COVID-19. Overall study context: The cDNA or gDNA used as material had been derived from T cells, B-cell-depleted T cells, or PBMCs.

The CDR3 runs 12 residues. CDR1 and CDR2 from the germline V gene are LNHNV and YYDKDF (reference sequence). The V and J ends lost 0 bases and 9 bases respectively, with 6 bases between them. Original data processing: Nucleated cell number was recorded as an estimate derived from reference gene primer amplification. Libraries were prepared by immunoSEQ multiplex PCR; TCRdb keeps only in-frame clonotypes and omits some of them. That table supplies the V and J calls and clone size; D and trimming were determined from the DNA. Of 72,000 or so clones listed, over 80% are singletons. The clonotype was recovered from a man in his fifties or sixties with active COVID-19. The sequencing sample was made of peripheral blood. This chain connects TRBV15 to TRBJ2-1, with D uncertain. This CDR3 is CATSRDTGEQFF. The CDR3 DNA follows: TGTGCCACCAGCAGAGATACCGGTGAGCAGTTCTTC.